These T cell receptor beta chains were read from a single sample in a study of T cell responses to AZD1222 COVID-19 vaccine. Here immunoSEQ multiplex PCR was the method, and the copy in TCRdb shows in-frame clones only, minus some. The table lists more than 85,000 clones, 70% to 90% of them singletons. This specimen consisted of peripheral blood, obtained on day 0 of AZD1222 vaccination. The source of these receptors is an adult in good health. The CDR3 runs from the conserved cysteine through the conserved F or W. A D gene is named only where the DNA matches it firmly. Clone size is not always given. Where it is, it says once, few, many or a class for expanded clones.

j_call v_call clone_size d_call cdr3_nt cdr3_aa
TRBJ1-6 TRBV2 - - TGTGCCAGCAGTGCAGGGAGGGGTTCACCCCTCCACTTT CASSAGRGSPLHF
TRBJ2-7 TRBV9 few - TGTGCCAGCAGCGTGGGGACCAGGGGAGGCGAGCAGTACTTC CASSVGTRGGEQYF
TRBJ1-1 TRBV6-4 - - TGTGCCAGCAGTGACGGGGCACACACTGAAGCTTTCTTT CASSDGAHTEAFF
TRBJ1-2 TRBV15 - - TGTGCCACCAGCAGAGAAGCCCCTACCGCTCCGCTGGGCTACACCTTC CATSREAPTAPLGYTF
TRBJ2-1 TRBV28 - TRBD2 TGTGCCAGCAGTGCCCTACTAGCGGGCAATCCCTACAATGAGCAGTTCTTC CASSALLAGNPYNEQFF
TRBJ1-2 TRBV19 - TRBD1 TGTGCCAGTAGTATCACGGGACAGGGGGCGTTTGGCTACACCTTC CASSITGQGAFGYTF
TRBJ2-3 TRBV20-1 - - TGCAGTGCTAGTCCCCCGACAGGCGCTAGCACAGATACGCAGTATTTT CSASPPTGASTDTQYF
TRBJ2-7 TRBV2 - TRBD2 TGTGCCAGCAGTGTGGCTAGCGGGCAGGGCCAGCAGTACTTC CASSVASGQGQQYF
TRBJ2-6 TRBV19 - - TGTGCCAGTAGTATAGATGGGTTCTCTGGGGCCAACGTCCTGACTTTC CASSIDGFSGANVLTF
TRBJ1-1 TRBV18 - TRBD1 TGTGCCAGCTCACCGAGGACAGGCAGGAAGATGAACACTGAAGCTTTCTTT CASSPRTGRKMNTEAFF
TRBJ2-2 TRBV11-3 - TRBD2 TGTGCCAGCAGCACCCAGGACGGGAGGAGGGGGGAGCTGTTTTTT CASSTQDGRRGELFF
TRBJ2-2 TRBV2 - TRBD1 TGTGCCAGCACGAGGACAGGGCTTAACACCGGGGAGCTGTTTTTT CASTRTGLNTGELFF